The entry below gives a single T cell receptor (beta chain) sequence along with its context. Antigen specificity is unknown. With a J-beta primer mix and a sample-barcoded 5' primer, a second PCR ran about 6 to 11 cycles. TCRdb re-called the 5' RACE reads with MiXCR, one entry per CDR3 protein. The repertoire has about 1.4 million distinct CDR3 sequences, 59% of them found once; the top ten carry 5.5% to 8%. The data belong to a study of blood T cells in healthy people across ages. Regarding the study as a whole: It was not known whether donors were CMV positive (a possible confounder of expanded clonotype changes).

V shed 6 bases and J shed 1 base, with 28 bases lying between them. Germline values: CDR1 DFQATT, CDR2 SNEGSKA (reference sequence). This CDR3 has 18 amino acids. The TCR originated in a man between 18 and 35 years old in good health. The V gene is TRBV20-1, the J gene TRBJ2-7, with D possibly being TRBD2 (7 bases). Input material: blood. CDR3 sequence (DNA): TGCAGTGCCCCCAGGGGTTCGGCGGGGGATTGGAGGTCCTACGAGCAGTACTTC. It encodes CSAPRGSAGDWRSYEQYF.